The clone carrying this T cell receptor beta chain appeared once. This specimen belongs to a study of vaccination and CD4 T cells after COVID-19. Time point described: late sampling 161 to 241 days after vaccination in three convalescent patients. Patients returned positive PCR results between March and December 2020, earlier than US Alpha, Beta and Delta variants. TCRdb reanalysed the PCR reads using MiXCR and keeps one entry per CDR3 protein. Of 25,000 to 30,000 distinct CDR3 sequences listed, 45% to 65% were seen once; the top ten hold more than 5%. This TCR was recovered from a human donor who had recovered from COVID-19. Material: CD4+ T cells from blood, obtained about 7 months after SARS-CoV-2 vaccination.

CDR3 region: CASSTRGLGQGLDQPQHF. DNA of the CDR3: TGTGCCAGCAGCACCCGGGGCCTGGGACAGGGGCTCGATCAGCCCCAGCATTTT. This rearrangement joins TRBV7-9 to TRBJ1-5; 10 nucleotides align to TRBD1. This CDR3 has 18 residues. Trimming cost V 5 bases and J 5 bases; bases outside gene matches: 15. CDR1 SEHNR and CDR2 FQNEAQ come from the germline V gene (reference sequence). The full variable domain, in which reference TRBV7-9 and TRBJ1-5 provide the parts outside the CDR3, is DTGVSQNPRHKITKRGQNVTFRCDPISEHNRLYWYRQTLGQGPEFLTYFQNEAQLEKSRLLSDRFSAERPKGSFSTLEIQRTEQGDSAMYLCASSTRGLGQGLDQPQHFGDGTRLSIL.